Presented here are 21 T cell receptor beta chains from one specimen sequenced in a study of blood T cell repertoires in COVID-19. Produced via immunoSEQ multiplex PCR; TCRdb's table is partial and in-frame only. The table lists approximately 72,000 clones, approximately 85% of them singletons. Input material: peripheral blood. All receptors derive from a woman over 75 with active or convalescent COVID-19.

V and J are TRBV21-1 and TRBJ2-1; the table assigns TRBD2, which was not confirmed against the DNA. TRBV21-1 is a pseudogene. CDR3 length: 14 amino acids. CDR3 loop: CASSKQPCRNEQFF. CDR3 nucleotide sequence: TGTGCCAGCAGCAAACAACCCTGTCGGAATGAGCAGTTCTTC.

This clone was detected only once. This rearrangement joins TRBV11-2 to TRBJ1-2; D is uncertain. V was shortened by 1 base and J by 3 bases, with 12 bases between the two germline ends. The CDR3 has 15 residues. Germline V gives CDR1 SGHAT, CDR2 FQNNGV. CDR3 region: CASSLGRGSYYGYTF. CDR3 nucleotides: TGTGCCAGCAGCTTAGGCCGCGGCTCATACTATGGCTACACCTTC.

V usage is TRBV28 and J usage is TRBJ1-5, with D maybe TRBD1 (6 bases). V was trimmed by 7 bases and J by 0 bases, leaving 13 bases between them. Looked up from germline, CDR1 is MDHEN and CDR2 is SYDVKM. This CDR3 has 15 amino acids. The CDR3, as DNA: TGTGCCAGCACCGAAGGGGGTGCTAGCAATCAGCCCCAGCATTTT. Translated, it gives CASTEGGASNQPQHF.

The chain is built from TRBV12-5 and TRBJ2-1; weak D call: TRBD2 (6 bases). Germline lookup yields CDR1 LGHNT and CDR2 FRNRAP. The CDR3 is 17 residues long. Trimming removed 1 base from V and 0 bases from J, with 13 bases in between. Here the CDR3 reads CASGLGGTQSSYNEQFF. The CDR3 DNA follows: TGTGCTAGTGGTTTGGGGGGGACTCAGAGCTCCTACAATGAGCAGTTCTTC.

The gene calls are TRBV12-3 or TRBV12-4 and TRBJ1-2, with D possibly matching TRBD1 (5 bases). The CDR3 is made up of 12 amino acids. Trimming shortened V by 3 bases and J by 4 bases, and 6 bases separated the two germline ends. The CDR3, as DNA: TGTGCCAGCAGTTTTGGGGCCTATGGCTACACCTTC. Translating gives CASSFGAYGYTF.

The rearrangement joins TRBV28 to TRBJ1-5; 8 nucleotides agree with TRBD1. V shed 6 bases and J 4 bases; nucleotides not matched to a gene: 5. The CDR3 runs to 14 residues. The germline CDR1 and CDR2 sequences are MDHEN and SYDVKM. The CDR3 loop is CASSPRQGNQPQHF. CDR3 coding DNA: TGTGCCAGCAGCCCGAGACAGGGGAATCAGCCCCAGCATTTT. The full variable domain, its missing parts supplied by reference TRBV28 and TRBJ1-5, is DVKVTQSSRYLVKRTGEKVFLECVQDMDHENMFWYRQDPGLGLRLIYFSYDVKMKEKGDIPEGYSVSREKKERFSLILESASTNQTSMYLCASSPRQGNQPQHFGDGTRLSIL.

The V gene is TRBV19, the J gene TRBJ1-2, with 9 bases aligning to TRBD1. The germline CDR1 and CDR2 sequences are LNHDA and SQIVND (reference sequence). The CDR3 is made up of 17 amino acids. V lost 3 bases, J lost 3 bases, and 11 bases stayed unmatched. CDR3 sequence: CASSISTGGEEYYGYTF. In nucleotides, the CDR3 is TGTGCCAGTAGTATCTCCACAGGGGGCGAAGAGTACTATGGCTACACCTTC.

The V gene is TRBV25-1, the J gene TRBJ2-5, with 13 bases lining up with TRBD2. V lost 0 bases and J lost 5; bases outside the gene matches: 6. The CDR3 runs to 17 residues. The germline CDR1 and CDR2 sequences are MGHDK and SYGVNS. DNA of the CDR3: TGTGCCAGCAGTGAATATGGGGGACTAGCGGGGAGGGAGACCCAGTACTTC. It is translated as CASSEYGGLAGRETQYF.

The chain combines TRBV9 with TRBJ2-1; tentatively, D is TRBD2 (6 bases). CDR1 and CDR2 (germline): SGDLS, YYNGEE. V lost 4 bases, J lost 4 bases, and 12 bases lay in between. The CDR3 sequence is 14 residues long. CDR3 sequence: CASSPMRGYNEQFF. In DNA, the CDR3 is TGTGCCAGCAGCCCCATGCGGGGATACAATGAGCAGTTCTTC. The full variable domain, rest sourced from reference TRBV9 and TRBJ2-1, is DSGVTQTPKHLITATGQRVTLRCSPRSGDLSVYWYQQSLDQGLQFLIQYYNGEERAKGNILERFSAQQFPDLHSELNLSSLELGDSALYFCASSPMRGYNEQFFGPGTRLTVL.

This clone turned up a few times. V is TRBV19 and J is TRBJ1-5; D is ambiguous. V was shortened by 2 bases and J by 5 bases, with 10 bases between the two germline ends. Germline values: CDR1 LNHDA, CDR2 SQIVND (reference sequence). The CDR3 runs 14 residues. CDR3 residues: CASSIWPRDQPQHF. CDR3 DNA sequence: TGTGCCAGTAGTATATGGCCGAGGGATCAGCCCCAGCATTTT.

The chain is built from TRBV7-2 and TRBJ2-1; TRBD2 aligns across 8 bases. The CDR3 extends over 18 amino acids. V dropped 1 base and J dropped 3; count of bases not matched to a gene: 11. CDR1 is SGHTA and CDR2 is FQGNSA in the germline V gene. CDR3 DNA sequence: TGTGCCAGCAGCTTAGACGCGGCGGGGGGAGCAGTCTACAATGAGCAGTTCTTC. Translation: CASSLDAAGGAVYNEQFF.

V and J are TRBV7-2 and TRBJ1-3; D gene unclear. The V end lost 6 bases, the J end lost 9 bases, and 21 bases lay between the germline ends. Germline CDR1 and CDR2: SGHTA and FQGNSA. This CDR3 comprises 15 residues. This chain's CDR3 is CASSRRTAALGTIYF. The CDR3 nucleotides are TGTGCCAGCAGTCGACGGACTGCGGCTCTAGGCACCATATATTTT.

The V and J genes are TRBV7-9 and TRBJ1-3, with unresolved D. CDR3 length: 13 amino acids. Germline assignment: CDR1 SEHNR and CDR2 FQNEAQ (reference sequence). Trimming took off 6 bases at V and 0 bases at J, with 6 bases between the two ends. The CDR3 region has the DNA TGTGCCAGCAGTCCTAGCTCTGGAAACACCATATATTTT. As protein: CASSPSSGNTIYF. The full variable domain, completed using reference TRBV7-9 and TRBJ1-3, is DTGVSQNPRHKITKRGQNVTFRCDPISEHNRLYWYRQTLGQGPEFLTYFQNEAQLEKSRLLSDRFSAERPKGSFSTLEIQRTEQGDSAMYLCASSPSSGNTIYFGEGSWLTVV.

The rearrangement joins TRBV7-2 to TRBJ2-5; 9 positions agree with TRBD2. V dropped 5 bases and J dropped 5; count of bases not matched to a gene: 6. Germline CDR1 SGHTA, CDR2 FQGNSA. The length of the CDR3 is 14 residues. Written as DNA, the CDR3 is TGTGCCAGCAGCCCGGGACTAGCCGCGGAGACCCAGTACTTC. The encoded protein is CASSPGLAAETQYF.

The V call is TRBV9, the J call TRBJ2-7, with 7 bases matching TRBD1. The length of the CDR3 is 17 residues. The J segment lost 7 bases and the V segment lost 4 bases, leaving 20 bases of the junction unmatched. Per the germline V gene, CDR1 is SGDLS and CDR2 is YYNGEE. As DNA, the CDR3 is TGTGCCAGCAGCCCACACCCTGGGGTAGGGGGCCTAGTAGAGCAGTACTTC. Protein: CASSPHPGVGGLVEQYF.

V usage is TRBV5-4 and J usage is TRBJ1-6; TRBD1 agrees at 9 bases. The trim removed 3 bases at V and 11 bases at J, leaving 6 bases unmatched. This CDR3 contains 14 residues. In germline, CDR1 is SGHNT, CDR2 YYREEE (reference sequence). CDR3 DNA sequence: TGTGCCAGCAGCTCCCGGGACAGGGAAACACCCCTCCACTTT. Its translation: CASSSRDRETPLHF.

The rearrangement uses TRBV7-2 and TRBJ1-5, with 8 bases that match TRBD1. CDR3 size: 16 residues. V shed 4 bases, J shed 4 bases, and the junction held 9 bases outside the gene matches. Germline V CDR1 and CDR2: SGHTA, FQGNSA. CDR3 DNA: TGTGCCAGCAGCTATTCAGGGGGCGCGGGGAATCAGCCCCAGCATTTT. Amino acid sequence: CASSYSGGAGNQPQHF.

This clone was seen only once. This chain joins TRBV7-7 and TRBJ1-4; 7 bases align to TRBD1. This CDR3 has 15 amino acids. The germline CDR1 and CDR2 sequences are SSHAT and FNYEAQ (reference sequence). CDR3 in amino acids: CAFPRGGGRYEKLFF. For the CDR3, the DNA is TGTGCTTTCCCCCGAGGAGGGGGCCGGTACGAAAAACTGTTTTTT.

The chain recombines TRBV4-3 with TRBJ2-7, with 7 bases identical to TRBD2. CDR3 size: 14 residues. The V gene end was trimmed by 4 bases and the J gene end by 7 bases; junction bases not matched to a gene: 10. CDR1 and CDR2 from the germline V gene are LGHNA and YSLEER. The CDR3 region has the DNA TGCGCCAGCAGCCTCTGGGGGGGGTCGCGGGAGCAGTACTTC. It specifies CASSLWGGSREQYF.

The chain is built from TRBV2 and TRBJ2-1; 9 nucleotides line up with TRBD2. The CDR3 covers 14 residues. The junction had 5 bases not matched to a gene; V was cut back by 3 bases and J by 8 bases. The V gene's germline CDR1 is SNHLY and CDR2 FYNNEI. CDR3 in amino acids: CASSESGGLYEQFF. DNA for the CDR3: TGTGCCAGCAGTGAGAGCGGGGGGCTTTATGAGCAGTTCTTC.

The chain recombines TRBV28 with TRBJ1-1; D is unclear. V dropped 3 bases and J dropped 3 bases, with 8 bases sitting between them. The germline V gene encodes CDR1 MDHEN and CDR2 SYDVKM. This CDR3 is 13 amino acids long. The CDR3 DNA reads as TGTGCCAGCAGTTTTTACAGATACACTGAAGCTTTCTTT. Translating gives CASSFYRYTEAFF.